Listed here are 18 T cell receptor beta chains from one sample, sequenced in a study of blood T cells in healthy people across ages (dated by TCRdb to 2013 to 2016). Library method: 5' RACE. Sequencer: Illumina HiSeq 2500. A second PCR of roughly 7 to 11 cycles was performed with a sample-barcoded 5' primer and a J-beta primer mix. TCRdb itself trimmed the public reads at Q25 with fastp, ran MiXCR and retained productive beta chains. Rows with a matching CDR3 protein are joined into one entry that keeps the most common DNA and genes. This sample comprises hundreds of thousands of distinct CDR3 sequences, roughly 50% of them detected only once. The ten largest clones represent 41% of the sample. The sequenced material came from blood. The receptors stem from a man at least 80 years old in good health.

This clonotype was counted only a few times. The rearrangement joins TRBV20-1 to TRBJ2-6, with D hard to call. This CDR3 spans 17 amino acids. The V and J ends lost 3 bases and 0 bases respectively, with 15 bases between them. CDR1 and CDR2 (germline): DFQATT, SNEGSKA (reference sequence). DNA for the CDR3: TGCAGTGCTAGTGATACTGGAGCCAGCTCTGGGGCCAACGTCCTGACTTTC. It specifies CSASDTGASSGANVLTF.

The genes are TRBV5-1 and TRBJ2-1, with 8 positions matching TRBD2. The CDR3 spans 16 residues. With V trimmed by 1 base and J by 7 bases, 10 bases remained unmatched. Germline values: CDR1 SGHRS, CDR2 YFSETQ. The CDR3 here is CASSLWVAGGGNEQFF. The CDR3 coding sequence is TGCGCCAGCAGCTTGTGGGTCGCGGGAGGCGGTAATGAGCAGTTCTTC.

The chain recombines TRBV25-1 with TRBJ2-5; 8 bases match TRBD2. This CDR3 has 15 amino acids. Germline values: CDR1 MGHDK, CDR2 SYGVNS. Unmatched junction bases numbered 14, after V lost 3 bases and J lost 11 bases. CDR3 nucleotides: TGTGCCAGCAGTGACACTAGCGGACCCTACAATGAGCAGTACTTC. Protein sequence: CASSDTSGPYNEQYF.

The chain carries TRBV20-1 and TRBJ1-1; 11 bases fit TRBD1. This CDR3 spans 13 amino acids. Losses at the gene ends were 5 bases for V and 5 bases for J; bases not matched to a gene: 4. The germline gives CDR1 DFQATT, CDR2 SNEGSKA (reference sequence). Here the CDR3 DNA reads TGCAGTGCTCCCCGGGACAGGGGGACTGAAGCTTTCTTT. Amino acids: CSAPRDRGTEAFF.

This sequence joins TRBV25-1 and TRBJ2-1; D is tentatively TRBD1 or TRBD2 (6 bases each). Germline CDR1 reads MGHDK; CDR2 reads SYGVNS. This CDR3 is built from 18 residues. V was pared by 1 base and J by 3 bases, with 19 bases between. CDR3 nucleotide sequence: TGTGCCAGCAGTGAATCCCCCCTTGGGGGGCATATCTACAATGAGCAGTTCTTC. This encodes CASSESPLGGHIYNEQFF.

This chain uses TRBV7-2 with TRBJ2-1, with D perhaps matching TRBD2 (7 bases). V was shortened by 5 bases and J by 7 bases, with 15 bases between the two germline ends. The length of the CDR3 is 14 residues. Looked up from germline, CDR1 is SGHTA and CDR2 is FQGNSA. As DNA, the CDR3 is TGTGCCAGCAGCCAGGGAGGGGGGACGAATGAGCAGTTCTTC. Its translation: CASSQGGGTNEQFF.

J is TRBJ2-1 and V is TRBV4-1, with 11 bases lining up with TRBD2. Trimming removed 0 bases from V and 8 bases from J; junction bases left unmatched: 6. Germline V gene data show CDR1 as MGHRA and CDR2 as YSYEKL. The CDR3 consists of 16 residues. CDR3 DNA: TGCGCCAGCAGCCAAGAGAGCCTAGCGGGAGGCCATGAGCAGTTCTTC. This sequence encodes CASSQESLAGGHEQFF.

This clonotype occurred a few times. The chain uses TRBV5-1 and TRBJ1-4; TRBD1 might be the D (6 bases). This CDR3 is 14 amino acids long. The germline V gene has CDR1 SGHRS and CDR2 YFSETQ. Trimming took off 1 base at V and 6 bases at J, with 10 bases between the two ends. The chain's CDR3 is CASSLLRGDEKLFF. CDR3 DNA sequence: TGCGCCAGCAGCTTGCTCAGGGGTGATGAAAAACTGTTTTTT.

Worth noting for this clonotype: A read error may produce the germline difference seen at one junction end. This chain connects TRBV7-9 to TRBJ2-1; D not certain. The CDR3 covers 16 residues. Per germline, CDR1 SEHNR and CDR2 FQNEAQ (reference sequence). The CDR3 region is CASSAPIFTSYNEQFF. In nucleotides, the CDR3 is TGTGCCAGCAGCGCACCTATTTTTACTTCCTACAATGAGCAGTTTTTC.

This sequence joins TRBV2 and TRBJ2-7; TRBD2 matches 7 bases. This CDR3 is built from 12 residues. V gave up 11 bases and J gave up 2 bases; unmatched junction bases: 6. Germline CDR1 is SNHLY and CDR2 is FYNNEI. The CDR3 DNA is TGTGCCGGAGGAGCGGGGCCCTACGAGCAGTACTTC. It yields the protein CAGGAGPYEQYF.

The genes are TRBV20-1 and TRBJ1-2, with D possibly being TRBD1 (5 bases). Trimming left V 0 bases short and J 1 base short, with 12 bases between. Germline V lookup: CDR1 DFQATT, CDR2 SNEGSKA (reference sequence). The CDR3 totals 15 residues. The CDR3 sequence is CSARDPTRGNYGYTF. Here the CDR3 DNA reads TGCAGTGCTAGAGACCCAACTAGGGGTAACTATGGCTACACCTTC.

On this clonotype: Sequence at one end of the junction differs from germline and may be a read error. The V call is TRBV29-1, the J call TRBJ1-1; possibly TRBD1 for D (5 bases). The CDR3 is made up of 15 amino acids. Germline loops: CDR1 SQVTM, CDR2 ANQGSEA. This CDR3 is CSVDTAGGSYTEAFF. The CDR3 coding sequence is TGCAGCGTCGACACAGCGGGGGGTTCGTACACTGAGGCTTTCTTT.

The rearrangement links TRBV9 to TRBJ2-7; TRBD1 matches 8 bases. The closer fit of TRBJ2-5 to the DNA end suggests the J call may be wrong. The germline gives CDR1 SGDLS, CDR2 YYNGEE. This CDR3 is 15 amino acids long. The CDR3 reads CASSPGAGGVKTQYF. The CDR3 coding sequence is TGTGCCAGCAGCCCCGGGGCAGGGGGCGTTAAGACCCAGTACTTC.

This clonotype was counted a few times. The chain combines TRBV20-1 with TRBJ1-2, with D hard to call. Trimming took 3 bases from V and 7 from J, leaving 9 bases between them. The CDR3 has 11 amino acids. CDR1 and CDR2 (germline): DFQATT, SNEGSKA (reference sequence). CDR3 amino acids: CSARGGGGYTF. The CDR3, as DNA: TGCAGTGCTAGGGGAGGAGGTGGCTACACCTTC.

The V gene is TRBV5-1, the J gene TRBJ2-3, with 10 bases that match TRBD2. CDR1 is SGHRS and CDR2 is YFSETQ in the germline V gene. V lost 4 bases and J lost 0; bases outside the gene matches: 2. The CDR3 totals 15 residues. The CDR3 spells CASSQLAGSTDTQYF. As DNA, the CDR3 is TGCGCCAGCAGCCAACTAGCGGGGAGCACAGATACGCAGTATTTT.

The chain uses TRBV20-1 and TRBJ2-1; 12 bases agree with TRBD2. With 6 bases clipped from V and 1 base from J, the junction kept 4 bases outside the gene matches. Germline V gene data show CDR1 as DFQATT and CDR2 as SNEGSKA (reference sequence). CDR3 size: 15 residues. CDR3 in DNA: TGCAGTGCCCGAGGACTAGCGGGATCCTACAATGAGCAGTTCTTC. Translation: CSARGLAGSYNEQFF.

The chain combines TRBV3-1 with TRBJ1-5; D is uncertain. V lost 1 base and J 4 bases, leaving 11 bases between the germline ends. Germline V gene data show CDR1 as LGHDT and CDR2 as YNNKEL (reference sequence). This CDR3 comprises 15 residues. Here the CDR3 reads CASSQGPGGNQPQHF. The CDR3 DNA follows: TGTGCCAGCAGCCAAGGTCCGGGTGGGAATCAGCCCCAGCATTTT. Supplemented by reference TRBV3-1 and TRBJ1-5, the full variable domain reads DTAVSQTPKYLVTQMGNDKSIKCEQNLGHDTMYWYKQDSKKFLKIMFSYNNKELIINETVPNRFSPKSPDKAHLNLHINSLELGDSAVYFCASSQGPGGNQPQHFGDGTRLSIL.

The genes are TRBV7-9 and TRBJ2-7; 13 bases agree with TRBD2. From germline, CDR1 is SEHNR and CDR2 FQNEAQ (reference sequence). This CDR3 spans 19 amino acids. V shed 5 bases and J 3 bases; nucleotides not matched to a gene: 16. The CDR3 region is CASSKRTSGSWEGGYEQYF. In nucleotides, the CDR3 is TGTGCCAGCAGCAAGCGGACTAGCGGGAGTTGGGAAGGGGGCTACGAGCAGTACTTC.